The 29 T cell receptor beta chains reported below all come from one sample, sequenced in a study of T cells in Graves' hyperthyroidism and ophthalmopathy. TCR beta CDR3 sequences were amplified from RNA transcripts. The HTBI primer set served for first-round RT-PCR of the TCR CDR3. TCRdb re-analysed the multiplex PCR reads in MiXCR, keeping a single row per CDR3 protein. The sample lists just under 750,000 distinct CDR3 sequences; roughly a third were seen once. Sequencing was carried out using blood. All receptors come from a woman aged 40 to 55 with Graves' hyperthyroidism.

V is TRBV10-2 and J is TRBJ2-1, with 11 bases lining up with TRBD2. J was trimmed by 7 bases and V by 7 bases; bases with no gene match: 15. The CDR3 is 17 residues long. Germline V gives CDR1 WSHSY, CDR2 SAAADI. CDR3 sequence (DNA): TGCGCCAGCATGGAACCGTTTCTAGCGGGAGGTTCGAATGAGCAGTTCTTC. Translated: CASMEPFLAGGSNEQFF.

The sample holds many counts of this clonotype. The V call is TRBV10-1, the J call TRBJ1-1; D is ambiguous. This CDR3 is built from 10 residues. V was cut by 9 bases and J by 3 bases, with 5 bases left in between. The V gene's germline CDR1 is WNHNN and CDR2 SYGVQD (reference sequence). The CDR3 DNA follows: TGCGCCAGGAGGGACACTGAAGCTTTCTTT. Translation: CARRDTEAFF.

The rearrangement links TRBV10-1 to TRBJ1-1, with D unclear. V was clipped by 6 bases and J by 1 base, with 9 bases between them. CDR3 length equals 13 residues. Per germline, CDR1 WNHNN and CDR2 SYGVQD (reference sequence). As DNA, the CDR3 is TGCGCCAGCAGGTCCGATGGGAACACTGAAGCTTTCTTT. Residues: CASRSDGNTEAFF.

The J gene is TRBJ1-2, the V gene TRBV19, with a weak D call TRBD1 (6 bases). The CDR3 is 16 residues long. CDR1 and CDR2 from the germline V gene are LNHDA and SQIVND (reference sequence). Between the trimmed V and J ends, which lost 8 bases and 4 bases, there was a span of 23 bases. CDR3 sequence (DNA): TGTGCCAGTCGTCACTCCGGGGGGCGCGACAGCTATGGCTACACCTTC. Protein: CASRHSGGRDSYGYTF.

The chain is built from TRBV15 and TRBJ2-5, with TRBD1 identical over 7 bases. This CDR3 is built from 15 residues. The junction had 2 bases not matched to a gene; V was cut back by 0 bases and J by 1 base. Germline lookup yields CDR1 LNHNV and CDR2 YYDKDF (reference sequence). CDR3 in amino acids: CATSRDWTGQETQYF. The DNA for the CDR3 is TGTGCCACCAGCAGAGATTGGACAGGCCAAGAGACCCAGTACTTC.

This clonotype has only a few counts. The chain links TRBV25-1 to TRBJ1-1; D is undetermined. Trimming took off 7 bases at V and 3 bases at J, with 18 bases between the two ends. This CDR3 has 15 residues. Germline V gene data show CDR1 as MGHDK and CDR2 as SYGVNS. This CDR3 reads CASKGELLTDTEAFF. The DNA for the CDR3 is TGTGCCAGCAAAGGAGAGCTTTTAACGGACACTGAAGCTTTCTTT.

This clonotype was counted many times. The genes are TRBV7-2 and TRBJ2-5, with 7 bases matching TRBD2. Trimming removed 0 bases from V and 5 bases from J; junction bases left unmatched: 6. This CDR3 has 15 residues. CDR1 is SGHTA and CDR2 is FQGNSA in the germline V gene. The CDR3 DNA is TGTGCCAGCAGCTTAGCGGCCAGGGAGGGGGAGACCCAGTACTTC. Translating gives CASSLAAREGETQYF. Variable domain in full (rest from reference TRBV7-2 and TRBJ2-5): GAGVSQSPSNKVTEKGKDVELRCDPISGHTALYWYRQSLGQGLEFLIYFQGNSAPDKSGLPSDRFSAERTGGSVSTLTIQRTQQEDSAVYLCASSLAAREGETQYFGPGTRLLVL.

This clonotype has a count of ten or more. The chain has TRBV14 and TRBJ2-7, with D perhaps given as TRBD1 or TRBD2 (5 bases each). Germline assignment: CDR1 SGHDN and CDR2 FVKESK. The V gene lost 4 bases and the J gene lost 3 bases, with 13 bases spanning the gap. The CDR3 is made up of 14 amino acids. Written as DNA, the CDR3 is TGTGCCAGCAGCCGTGGGACGAGATTCTACGAGCAGTACTTC. As protein: CASSRGTRFYEQYF.

The chain has TRBV7-2 and TRBJ1-2; 9 bases align to TRBD1. After removal of 6 bases from V and 4 bases from J, the junction contained 6 bases not matched to a gene. Germline CDR1 reads SGHTA; CDR2 reads FQGNSA. The CDR3 has 14 amino acids. The CDR3 spells CASRETGGGYGYTF. In DNA form, the CDR3 reads TGTGCCAGCAGGGAGACAGGGGGAGGCTATGGCTACACCTTC. Full variable domain (rest looked up from reference TRBV7-2 and TRBJ1-2): GAGVSQSPSNKVTEKGKDVELRCDPISGHTALYWYRQSLGQGLEFLIYFQGNSAPDKSGLPSDRFSAERTGGSVSTLTIQRTQQEDSAVYLCASRETGGGYGYTFGSGTRLTVV.

The chain couples TRBV6-5 to TRBJ1-2, with no clear D. V was shortened by 5 bases and J by 7 bases, with 20 bases between the two germline ends. CDR3 size: 15 residues. Germline CDR1 reads MNHEY; CDR2 reads SVGAGI. CDR3 sequence: CASSESLGLYGGYTF. Here the CDR3 DNA reads TGTGCCAGCAGTGAGTCGCTGGGCCTCTATGGTGGCTACACCTTC.

This clonotype was found many times. The chain links TRBV14 to TRBJ1-1; the D is unclear. V gave up 2 bases and J gave up 7 bases, with 14 bases separating them. The CDR3 extends over 14 amino acids. CDR1 is SGHDN and CDR2 is FVKESK in the germline V gene. The CDR3 is CASSQRVGAGEAFF. As DNA, the CDR3 is TGTGCCAGCAGCCAAAGGGTTGGTGCCGGTGAAGCTTTCTTT. The full variable domain, in which reference TRBV14 and TRBJ1-1 provide the parts outside the CDR3, is EAGVTQFPSHSVIEKGQTVTLRCDPISGHDNLYWYRRVMGKEIKFLLHFVKESKQDESGMPNNRFLAERTGGTYSTLKVQPAELEDSGVYFCASSQRVGAGEAFFGQGTRLTVV.

This clonotype has a handful of counts. The chain is built from TRBV7-2 and TRBJ1-6; TRBD1 aligns across 8 bases. Germline-derived CDR1 and CDR2 are SGHTA and FQGNSA. The CDR3 contains 16 residues. With V trimmed by 1 base and J by 5 bases, 4 bases remained unmatched. CDR3 DNA sequence: TGTGCCAGCAGCTTAGGACAGGGGAAGGATAATTCACCCCTCCACTTT. Its protein is CASSLGQGKDNSPLHF.

This clonotype showed up many times. This chain links TRBV20-1 with TRBJ1-6; TRBD1 is a possible D gene (6 bases). CDR3 length: 15 residues. Germline-derived CDR1 and CDR2 are DFQATT and SNEGSKA (reference sequence). V dropped 3 bases and J dropped 4 bases, with 13 bases sitting between them. For the CDR3, the DNA is TGCAGTGCTAGCCCACAGGGAGGGTATAATTCACCCCTCCACTTT. Amino acids: CSASPQGGYNSPLHF.

The genes are TRBV6-5 and TRBJ2-7, with D hard to call. Germline-derived CDR1 and CDR2 are MNHEY and SVGAGI. The CDR3 extends over 14 amino acids. V was cut by 2 bases and J by 6 bases, with 14 bases left in between. CDR3 nucleotide sequence: TGTGCCAGCAGTTACACCCGTATCGCCCCCGAGCAGTACTTC. Amino acid sequence: CASSYTRIAPEQYF.

This clonotype was recorded many times. The J gene is TRBJ1-5, the V gene TRBV7-9, with a tentative D call TRBD1 (5 bases). V lost 5 bases to trimming and J lost 8 bases, with 13 bases between them. The CDR3 extends over 13 amino acids. The V gene's germline CDR1 is SEHNR and CDR2 FQNEAQ (reference sequence). CDR3 loop: CASSPSMGEPQHF. CDR3 nucleotide sequence: TGTGCCAGCAGCCCAAGTATGGGGGAGCCCCAGCATTTT.

Regarding this clonotype: At one of its ends the junction is not consistent with the germline gene, which may arise from a read error. The chain joins TRBV7-1 to TRBJ2-2; no clear D gene. TRBV7-1 is an open reading frame whose function is uncertain. CDR3 length equals 15 residues. This CDR3 reads CASSPAQLNTGELFF. CDR3 nucleotide sequence: TGTGCCAGCAGCCCAGCCCAATTAAACACCGGGGAGCTGTTTTTT.

This clonotype was observed a handful of times. The chain employs TRBV6-5 and TRBJ2-7; tentatively, D is TRBD2 (6 bases). This CDR3 has 15 residues. Per the germline V gene, CDR1 is MNHEY and CDR2 is SVGAGI. The germline V and J ends were trimmed by 1 base and 2 bases, with 12 bases remaining between them. The CDR3: CASSYWGRGTYEQYF. CDR3 in DNA: TGTGCCAGCAGTTACTGGGGACGGGGGACCTACGAGCAGTACTTC.

This clonotype has a count of ten or more. The rearrangement uses TRBV29-1 and TRBJ2-2, with 12 nucleotides matching TRBD1. The CDR3 totals 14 residues. In germline, CDR1 is SQVTM, CDR2 ANQGSEA. Trimming took 5 bases from V and 7 from J; bases not matched to a gene: 5. In nucleotides, the CDR3 is TGCAGCGTTTGGGACAGGGGGCGAAACGGGGAGCTGTTTTTT. Protein product: CSVWDRGRNGELFF.

J is TRBJ1-1 and V is TRBV4-3; D uncertain. This CDR3 has 15 amino acids. Germline V lookup: CDR1 LGHNA, CDR2 YSLEER. V was trimmed by 0 bases and J by 1 base, leaving 9 bases between them. CDR3 sequence (DNA): TGCGCCAGCAGCCAAGACTGGCTGGAGAACACTGAAGCTTTCTTT. This translates into CASSQDWLENTEAFF.

The chain uses TRBV7-9 and TRBJ2-7, with D perhaps TRBD1 or TRBD2 (7 bases each). The germline V gene encodes CDR1 SEHNR and CDR2 FQNEAQ (reference sequence). CDR3 length equals 13 residues. Trimming shortened V by 4 bases and J by 6 bases, and 13 bases separated the two germline ends. Written as DNA, the CDR3 is TGTGCCAGCAGCTCTGGGGGGGACAGCGAGCAGTACTTC. This sequence encodes CASSSGGDSEQYF.

The V gene is TRBV24-1, the J gene TRBJ1-4; no reliable D call. V was shortened by 12 bases and J by 4 bases, with 11 bases between the two germline ends. The CDR3 covers 12 residues. The V gene's germline CDR1 is KGHDR and CDR2 SFDVKD. The DNA for the CDR3 is TGTGCCTCAAAAGGAAGTAATGAAAAACTGTTTTTT. It encodes CASKGSNEKLFF.

This clonotype was counted a few times. The chain employs TRBV6-1 and TRBJ1-2; no reliable D call. CDR3 length: 15 residues. The ends were cut back, 3 bases at V and 3 bases at J, with 14 bases in the middle. Germline V lookup: CDR1 MNHNS, CDR2 SASEGT. In nucleotides, the CDR3 is TGTGCCAGCAGTGACGAAGGAGGGAGTGACTATGGCTACACCTTC. As protein: CASSDEGGSDYGYTF.

In the case of this clonotype: This clone may be a read error of a much larger clone one base away. This chain connects TRBV7-6 to TRBJ2-7; 9 bases match TRBD1. This CDR3 is built from 16 residues. Germline V gene sequence: CDR1 SGHVS, CDR2 FNYEAQ. V was clipped by 2 bases and J by 5 bases; unmatched bases: 10. The CDR3 loop is CASSLRGGQGPHEQYF. The DNA for the CDR3 is TGTGCCAGCAGCTTACGAGGGGGACAGGGTCCCCACGAGCAGTACTTC.

This clonotype was detected a few times. The CDR3 loop reads CASSPGTFGAEAFF. CDR3 bases: TGTGCCAGCAGCCCCGGGACATTTGGCGCTGAAGCTTTCTTT. The rearrangement links TRBV11-2 to TRBJ1-1, with a tentative D call TRBD1 (6 bases). This CDR3 contains 14 residues. V shed 5 bases and J shed 6 bases, with 16 bases lying between them. Germline V gene lookup returns CDR1 SGHAT and CDR2 FQNNGV.

This clonotype occurred many times. One junction end disagrees with the germline gene, perhaps due to a read error. CDR3 nucleotides: TGTGCTAGCAGCAAAGCGGGAGCGGGCACCGGGGAGCTGTTTTTT. It is translated as CASSKAGAGTGELFF. This chain connects TRBV7-7 to TRBJ2-2, with 8 bases aligning to TRBD2. The CDR3 spans 15 residues. Germline V gene sequence: CDR1 SSHAT, CDR2 FNYEAQ (reference sequence).

Of note for this clonotype: At one end the junction does not follow the germline gene, possibly because of a read error. V usage is TRBV7-2 and J usage is TRBJ2-5; D tentatively fits TRBD1 or TRBD2 (6 bases each). CDR3 length: 16 residues. CDR1 and CDR2 from the germline V gene are SGHTA and FQGNSA. CDR3 coding DNA: TGCGCCAGCAGCCTAGATTGGGGGGCGCTCCAGGAGACCCAGTACTTC. Its protein is CASSLDWGALQETQYF.

This clonotype was counted ten times or more. The J gene is TRBJ2-5, the V gene TRBV29-1; a possible D gene is TRBD1 (5 bases). In germline, CDR1 is SQVTM, CDR2 ANQGSEA. This CDR3 is 13 amino acids long. The ends were cut back, 2 bases at V and 5 bases at J, with 12 bases in the middle. CDR3 nucleotide sequence: TGCAGCGTTGAATGGGGCGGTGGGGAGACCCAGTACTTC. Protein: CSVEWGGGETQYF.

There are a few counts of this clonotype. The V gene is TRBV20-1, the J gene TRBJ2-6; a weak D match, TRBD2 (6 bases). The germline CDR1 and CDR2 sequences are DFQATT and SNEGSKA (reference sequence). V was pared by 2 bases and J by 0 bases, with 11 bases between. This CDR3 is built from 16 residues. CDR3 protein: CSARTQGLSGANVLTF. The CDR3 coding sequence is TGCAGTGCTAGAACTCAGGGACTCTCTGGGGCCAACGTCCTGACTTTC.

This clonotype was recorded many times. The chain uses TRBV20-1 and TRBJ2-5; maybe TRBD1 (6 bases). V lost 4 bases to trimming and J lost 5 bases, with 11 bases between them. Germline V gene lookup returns CDR1 DFQATT and CDR2 SNEGSKA (reference sequence). CDR3 length: 12 residues. CDR3 coding DNA: TGCAGTGCTAATGGACAGATGGAGACCCAGTACTTC. Protein sequence: CSANGQMETQYF.